This T cell receptor (beta chain) is from a study of blood T cell repertoires in COVID-19 (dated by TCRdb to 2019 to 2021). Describing the broader study: Samples from collaborators originated in the United States, Italy and Spain and spanned both the acute and convalescent phases of COVID-19. The repertoires were released in a freely available public database intended as a resource for research on the immune response to SARS-CoV-2. Where HLA class I and class II types were available, the types were taken from metadata supplied by the sample provider, not from assay-based typing. The samples were drawn from the first 160 participants of the ongoing ImmuneRACE study and from more than 1,000 subjects provided by 6 global collaborators. The dataset comprised deeply sampled blood TCRbeta repertoires from subjects exposed to, actively infected with, or recovered from COVID-19. The material from the prospective study consisted of cDNA or gDNA derived from T cells, B-cell-depleted T cells, or PBMCs. Nearly every sample came with metadata listing a de-identified subject ID, COVID-19 status, age in years and sex.

Overall results and qualifications from the work: Clinical and demographic metadata were provided uncurated, with the amount varying by source and participant.

From the cysteine through the phenylalanine, the CDR3 covers 18 amino acids. Only the CDR3 DNA is retained, 54 bases long and in frame from the first base. V is pruned by 0 bases and J by 0 bases, leaving 10 bases of the junction without a gene match. Looking up the germline V gene yields CDR1 SGHRS and CDR2 YFSETQ. One collaborating source in Seattle enrolled patients while the patients were actively infected and followed the patients over time throughout the course of disease. Collaborating institutions collected whole blood in K2EDTA tubes following their own protocols. For TCRbeta analysis, collaborator samples were shipped as frozen whole blood, as isolated PBMCs, or as DNA extracted from either sample type. The immunoSEQ Assay, a bias-controlled multiplex PCR, was used to amplify TCRbeta CDR3 regions from genomic DNA. Regarding the original processing steps: The number of nucleated cells in each sample was estimated from the amplification of reference gene primers within the assay. Sequence reads were collapsed and filtered to measure the absolute abundance of every unique TCRbeta CDR3 rearrangement. Productive Simpson clonality was computed per sample as the square root of Simpson's diversity index over productive rearrangements. This is the immuneACCESS table as TCRdb keeps it, with only in-frame sequences that have V and J called. A part of the clones is gone; compared with another copy, unresolved V genes explain less than half, and the rest is unexplained. The D gene and trimming were derived from the DNA, and the V and J assignments and clone size from that table. Counted in this sample were 120,000 to 150,000 clones; approximately 85% of them appeared once. About 8% of the sample is in the top ten clones.

A remark on this clone: The antigen it recognizes is unknown. No much larger clonotype is one base removed from it; base qualities were not supplied.

The TCR was taken from an older woman with COVID-19, enrolled during active disease. The sequencing input was peripheral blood. This receptor chain uses TRBV5-1 and TRBJ2-3; 7 junctional bases match TRBD1. In nucleotide form, the sequence is TGCGCCAGCAGCTTGGGGACAGGAAAGGGAATTAGCACAGATACGCAGTATTTT. It encodes CASSLGTGKGISTDTQYF.